The 27 T cell receptor beta chains listed next were all sequenced from one sample in a study of blood T cell repertoires in COVID-19. Assay used: immunoSEQ multiplex PCR; TCRdb lists only in-frame clones, some missing. Here the sample spans about 68,000 clones, 80% to 90% being singletons. Sequenced sample: peripheral blood. The receptors derive from a man aged 30-40 years with acute or convalescent COVID-19.

The chain joins TRBV5-4 to TRBJ2-3; the match to TRBD2 covers 7 bases. After removal of 6 bases from V and 0 bases from J, the junction contained 7 bases not matched to a gene. This CDR3 has 15 amino acids. The V gene's germline CDR1 is SGHNT and CDR2 YYREEE (reference sequence). CDR3 amino acids: CASIPGGGSTDTQYF. For the CDR3, the DNA is TGTGCCAGCATCCCCGGGGGAGGGAGCACAGATACGCAGTATTTT.

The CDR3 nucleotides are TGTGCCAGCAGTTTGACATCGGACTATGGCTACACCTTC. It encodes CASSLTSDYGYTF. This chain joins TRBV2 and TRBJ1-2; D unclear. Per the germline V gene, CDR1 is SNHLY and CDR2 is FYNNEI. V was clipped by 5 bases and J by 3 bases, with 10 bases between them. The length of the CDR3 is 13 residues.

The chain carries TRBV19 and TRBJ2-1; TRBD2 matches 10 bases. J lost 12 bases, V lost 3 bases, and 11 bases had no gene match. There are 15 residues in the CDR3. The germline gives CDR1 LNHDA, CDR2 SQIVND (reference sequence). The CDR3 bases are TGTGCCAGTAGTATTGGTACTAGCGGGATCCGGGGGCAGTTCTTC. Amino acid sequence: CASSIGTSGIRGQFF.

The V and J genes are TRBV6-5 and TRBJ1-5; D might be TRBD1 (5 bases). The V gene lost 8 bases and the J gene lost 2 bases, with 13 bases spanning the gap. The germline CDR1 and CDR2 sequences are MNHEY and SVGAGI. The CDR3 is 14 residues long. The CDR3 DNA sequence: TGTGCCAGCGGTTGGGGGGAAGGCAATCAGCCCCAGCATTTT. Amino acids: CASGWGEGNQPQHF.

V usage is TRBV18 and J usage is TRBJ2-7; D ambiguous. The CDR3 sequence is 13 residues long. Germline values: CDR1 KGHSH, CDR2 LQKENI. V lost 6 bases, J lost 3 bases, and 12 bases lay in between. CDR3 in DNA: TGTGCCAGCTCGCTCAACAAGAACTACGAGCAGTACTTC. Residues: CASSLNKNYEQYF. Filled out from reference TRBV18 and TRBJ2-7, the complete variable domain reads NAGVMQNPRHLVRRRGQEARLRCSPMKGHSHVYWYRQLPEEGLKFMVYLQKENIIDESGMPKERFSAEFPKEGPSILRIQQVVRGDSAAYFCASSLNKNYEQYFGPGTRLTVT.

This rearrangement joins TRBV4-3 to TRBJ1-4, with D tentatively TRBD1 (5 bases). CDR1 LGHNA and CDR2 YSLEER come from the germline V gene. Trimming removed 1 base at V and 8 bases at J, with 14 bases between. The CDR3 has 15 amino acids. Written as DNA, the CDR3 is TGCGCCAGCAGCCAAGGGCAGGGCCGGGCAGAAAAACTGTTTTTT. Translated: CASSQGQGRAEKLFF.

There are a few counts of this clone. This chain connects TRBV5-4 to TRBJ2-3; 11 bases match TRBD2. CDR3 length equals 15 residues. V shed 1 base, J shed 4 bases, and the junction held 2 bases outside the gene matches. In germline, CDR1 is SGHNT, CDR2 YYREEE (reference sequence). CDR3 sequence: CASSLSSGRPDTQYF. In DNA, the CDR3 is TGTGCCAGCAGCTTGTCTAGCGGGAGGCCAGATACGCAGTATTTT.

This chain uses TRBV7-2 with TRBJ2-5, with D maybe TRBD2 (6 bases). Trimming cost V 6 bases and J 5 bases, with 19 bases left between them. CDR1 and CDR2 (germline): SGHTA, FQGNSA. CDR3 length equals 15 residues. CDR3 in amino acids: CASRGGGAGRETQYF. The CDR3 coding sequence is TGTGCCAGCAGGGGAGGAGGGGCGGGGAGGGAGACCCAGTACTTC.

The gene calls are TRBV5-4 and TRBJ2-7; D possibly corresponds to TRBD1 (5 bases). This CDR3 contains 14 residues. V gave up 2 bases and J gave up 0 bases, with 9 bases separating them. CDR1 is SGHNT, CDR2 YYREEE, per germline (reference sequence). The CDR3 DNA reads as TGTGCCAGCAGCTTTGACAGTTTCTCCTACGAGCAGTACTTC. Translating it yields CASSFDSFSYEQYF.

This clone was recorded a few times. The chain employs TRBV10-3 and TRBJ2-2, with 10 bases matching TRBD1. CDR1 and CDR2 (germline): ENHRY, SYGVKD. Trimming removed 9 bases from V and 2 bases from J; junction bases left unmatched: 3. This CDR3 is built from 14 residues. CDR3 sequence (DNA): TGTGCCATTGGGGACAGGGGTAACACCGGGGAGCTGTTTTTT. This encodes CAIGDRGNTGELFF.

V usage is TRBV27 and J usage is TRBJ2-2; 11 bases line up with TRBD2. V dropped 6 bases and J dropped 4; count of bases not matched to a gene: 4. Germline CDR1 reads MNHEY; CDR2 reads SMNVEV (reference sequence). This CDR3 has 15 amino acids. CDR3 sequence reads: CASRLAGVVTGELFF. As DNA, the CDR3 is TGTGCCAGCAGACTAGCGGGAGTGGTCACCGGGGAGCTGTTTTTT.

The J gene is TRBJ2-2, the V gene TRBV5-1; 9 bases align to TRBD2. This CDR3 is built from 16 residues. Germline V gene data show CDR1 as SGHRS and CDR2 as YFSETQ. Trimming took 4 bases from V and 7 from J; bases not matched to a gene: 11. CDR3 sequence: CASSNTLAGFIGELFF. The CDR3 coding sequence is TGCGCCAGCAGCAACACCCTAGCGGGGTTCATCGGGGAGCTGTTTTTT.

The rearrangement links TRBV18 to TRBJ2-3, with TRBD2 matching over 12 bases. CDR1 and CDR2 from the germline V gene are KGHSH and LQKENI. J gave up 9 bases and V 6 bases, and 16 bases lay outside the gene matches. This CDR3 region has 17 residues. The CDR3 DNA is TGTGCCAGCTCTCGGCTAGCGGGAGGGCCCTCGGAGAGAACGCAGTATTTT. Translated, it gives CASSRLAGGPSERTQYF.

The rearrangement uses TRBV6-5 and TRBJ2-1, with 10 bases lining up with TRBD2. Germline V gene sequence: CDR1 MNHEY, CDR2 SVGAGI. V shed 6 bases, J shed 4 bases, and the junction held 3 bases outside the gene matches. The CDR3 spans 14 residues. CDR3: CASRAGGLYNEQFF. CDR3 coding DNA: TGTGCCAGCAGAGCGGGGGGGCTTTACAATGAGCAGTTCTTC.

The V gene is TRBV10-2, the J gene TRBJ2-7, with D possibly being TRBD2 (6 bases). In germline, CDR1 is WSHSY, CDR2 SAAADI. Trimming removed 7 bases from V and 2 bases from J, with 15 bases in between. This CDR3 contains 14 residues. CDR3 nucleotide sequence: TGCGCCAGCACCCCGACTAGGACCACCTACGAGCAGTACTTC. Translation gives CASTPTRTTYEQYF.

This clone was counted between two and nine times. This rearrangement joins TRBV19 to TRBJ2-2; a weak D match, TRBD1 (6 bases). This CDR3 has 20 residues. The germline V gene has CDR1 LNHDA and CDR2 SQIVND (reference sequence). V lost 5 bases, J lost 11 bases, and 36 bases lay in between. The CDR3 protein is CASSSLNAYGQQGRPLELFF. DNA of the CDR3: TGTGCCAGTAGTTCCCTCAATGCGTATGGACAGCAGGGGAGACCGTTAGAGCTGTTTTTT.

This rearrangement joins TRBV6-2 or TRBV6-3 to TRBJ2-6; 7 bases map to TRBD2. Germline assignment: CDR1 MNHEY and CDR2 SVGEGT. The CDR3 has 22 residues. Trimming took 6 bases from V and 2 from J; bases not matched to a gene: 25. CDR3 loop: CASSLTRSKLALREAGANVLTF. CDR3 DNA sequence: TGTGCCAGCAGCCTTACTCGATCCAAATTAGCACTCCGGGAGGCTGGGGCCAACGTCCTGACTTTC.

The chain carries TRBV5-1 and TRBJ2-7, with D possibly matching TRBD2 (6 bases). Per germline, CDR1 SGHRS and CDR2 YFSETQ. V gave up 0 bases and J gave up 5 bases, with 9 bases separating them. This CDR3 contains 13 residues. The DNA for the CDR3 is TGCGCCAGCAGCTTGGGACAGCGGGACGAGCAGTACTTC. It translates to CASSLGQRDEQYF. The full variable domain, with the rest looked up from reference TRBV5-1 and TRBJ2-7, is KAGVTQTPRYLIKTRGQQVTLSCSPISGHRSVSWYQQTPGQGLQFLFEYFSETQRNKGNFPGRFSGRQFSNSRSEMNVSTLELGDSALYLCASSLGQRDEQYFGPGTRLTVT.

CDR3 sequence: CASSRQWSYEQYF. The DNA of the CDR3 is TGTGCCAGCAGTCGACAGTGGAGTTACGAGCAGTACTTC. The V gene is TRBV28, the J gene TRBJ2-7; possible D gene TRBD1, 5 bases. The CDR3 covers 13 residues. Between the trimmed V and J ends, which lost 5 bases and 4 bases, there was a span of 12 bases. Germline-derived CDR1 and CDR2 are MDHEN and SYDVKM.

The chain employs TRBV5-6 and TRBJ2-4, with a tentative D call TRBD1 (5 bases). The CDR3 has 14 residues. V lost 3 bases to trimming and J lost 2 bases, with 9 bases between them. Germline CDR1 reads SGHDT; CDR2 reads YYEEEE. The DNA of the CDR3 is TGTGCCAGCAGCTGGCAGGGTTCCAAAAACATTCAGTACTTC. The encoded protein is CASSWQGSKNIQYF.

The chain has TRBV5-1 and TRBJ2-2, with 9 bases identical to TRBD1. The V and J ends lost 5 bases and 5 bases, in that order; junction bases with no gene match: 10. The germline V gene encodes CDR1 SGHRS and CDR2 YFSETQ. CDR3 size: 16 residues. CDR3 sequence (DNA): TGCGCCAGCAGAGTCGGGGGACAGGGTGGAACCGGGGAGCTGTTTTTT. It codes for CASRVGGQGGTGELFF.

This chain uses TRBV19 with TRBJ2-1; 8 nucleotides match TRBD2. The CDR3 sequence is 15 residues long. V trimming: 1 base; J trimming: 5 bases; junction bases outside the gene matches: 4. Germline CDR1 is LNHDA and CDR2 is SQIVND (reference sequence). The CDR3 DNA sequence: TGTGCCAGTAGTATAGCGGGAGGGCTCCACAATGAGCAGTTCTTC. Amino acid sequence: CASSIAGGLHNEQFF.

The chain is built from TRBV2 and TRBJ2-1; D is uncertain. With 4 bases removed from V and 8 bases from J, the gap between germline ends came to 12 bases. The CDR3 covers 13 residues. In germline, CDR1 is SNHLY, CDR2 FYNNEI. In DNA, the CDR3 is TGTGCCAGCAGTGTCATTAGCAGCGATGAGCAGTTCTTC. Translating it yields CASSVISSDEQFF.

This chain uses TRBV6-5 with TRBJ1-5; D might be TRBD1 (6 bases). Germline V gives CDR1 MNHEY, CDR2 SVGAGI. Trimming cost V 5 bases and J 6 bases, with 17 bases left between them. CDR3 length: 15 residues. CDR3 DNA sequence: TGTGCCAGCAGTAAATTGGGACAACTCGGTCAGCCCCAGCATTTT. Translated: CASSKLGQLGQPQHF.

The CDR3 DNA sequence: TGTGCCAGCAGCCGGACAGGGGGCAGCAATCAGCCCCAGCATTTT. This translates into CASSRTGGSNQPQHF. The rearrangement links TRBV5-8 to TRBJ1-5; 11 bases align to TRBD1. The CDR3 is 15 amino acids. V was clipped by 4 bases and J by 1 base; unmatched bases: 1. Germline-derived CDR1 and CDR2 are SGHTS and YDEGEE.

This chain links TRBV7-8 with TRBJ2-7; 9 bases are a match to TRBD2. Germline V CDR1 and CDR2: SGHVS, FQNEAQ. This CDR3 is built from 16 residues. The V gene end was trimmed by 3 bases and the J gene end by 2 bases; junction bases not matched to a gene: 8. The CDR3 DNA reads TGTGCCAGCAGCTTTTTCCCTAGCGGGGAAACCTACGAGCAGTACTTC. It translates to CASSFFPSGETYEQYF. Looking up the rest from reference TRBV7-8 and TRBJ2-7 gives the full variable domain: GAGVSQSPRYKVAKRGQDVALRCDPISGHVSLFWYQQALGQGPEFLTYFQNEAQLDKSGLPSDRFFAERPEGSVSTLKIQRTQQEDSAVYLCASSFFPSGETYEQYFGPGTRLTVT.

This chain connects TRBV11-2 to TRBJ2-5; 7 bases are a match to TRBD2. V dropped 5 bases and J dropped 5; count of bases not matched to a gene: 11. Germline V gene data show CDR1 as SGHAT and CDR2 as FQNNGV. This CDR3 contains 15 residues. DNA of the CDR3: TGTGCCAGCAGCATTTTGGCGGGAGTGGAGGAGACCCAGTACTTC. It specifies CASSILAGVEETQYF.